This paragraph reports one T cell receptor (beta chain). What it binds is unknown. This sample stems from a study of Ad26.COV2.S vaccination and SARS-CoV-2 variants. Study-level points and caveats: Compared with placebo recipients, vaccine recipients had higher spike-specific TCR breadth. Whether participants received vaccine or placebo, their non-spike TCR breadth was similar.

Using immunoSEQ multiplex PCR, the repertoire was profiled, and TCRdb retains in-frame clones only, with some absent. The repertoire consists of about 350,000 clones, with roughly nine tenths occurring once and the leading ten covering around 4%. The V and J ends lost 2 bases and 0 bases, in that order; junction bases with no gene match: 15. The CDR3 loop spans 19 amino acids. Germline assignment: CDR1 MNHEY and CDR2 SVGEGT. The clonotype was recovered from a human donor who had recovered from COVID-19. The specimen comprised peripheral blood, sampled after recovery from COVID-19. This chain links TRBV6-2 or TRBV6-3 with TRBJ2-7; TRBD2 agrees at 8 bases. For the CDR3, the DNA is TGTGCCAGCAGTTACACCCCATTCGGGGGGGATAGCCTCTCCTACGAGCAGTACTTC. This encodes CASSYTPFGGDSLSYEQYF.